Each of the 20 T cell receptor beta chains below was sequenced from the same sample in a study of glioma-infiltrating T cells after dendritic cell vaccination. Clones were sequenced by immunoSEQ multiplex PCR, and TCRdb holds only the in-frame ones, with some missing. The sample contains tens of thousands of clones, 90% of which appear only once. This specimen consisted of blood, obtained before dendritic cell vaccination. The receptors derive from a human donor with glioblastoma.

This sequence joins TRBV7-8 and TRBJ2-4; possibly TRBD1 for D (6 bases). The CDR3 runs 13 residues. In germline, CDR1 is SGHVS, CDR2 FQNEAQ. V dropped 3 bases and J dropped 9 bases, with 12 bases sitting between them. Here the CDR3 reads CASSFGTSGIQYF. The CDR3 DNA sequence: TGTGCCAGCAGCTTTGGGACAAGCGGCATTCAGTACTTC.

The J gene is TRBJ2-2, the V gene TRBV30; TRBD2 matches 8 bases. CDR3 length: 15 amino acids. Trimming cost V 1 base and J 5 bases; bases outside gene matches: 6. Germline assignment: CDR1 GTSNPN and CDR2 SVGIG (reference sequence). CDR3 sequence reads: CAWSGGLVRTGELFF. The CDR3 nucleotides are TGTGCCTGGAGTGGGGGACTAGTACGGACCGGGGAGCTGTTTTTT.

The chain uses TRBV6-6 and TRBJ2-3; TRBD2 aligns across 12 bases. J was trimmed by 4 bases and V by 9 bases; bases with no gene match: 5. Germline V CDR1 and CDR2: MNHNY, SVGAGI (reference sequence). The CDR3 runs 14 residues. The CDR3 DNA sequence: TGTGCCAGTGGACTAGCGGGGCTTGCAGATACGCAGTATTTT. Its translation is CASGLAGLADTQYF.

The chain links TRBV19 to TRBJ2-5; 9 bases fit TRBD2. This CDR3 contains 14 residues. From germline, CDR1 is LNHDA and CDR2 SQIVND (reference sequence). V was clipped by 6 bases and J by 1 base; unmatched bases: 3. Here the CDR3 reads CASRTSGLQETQYF. DNA for the CDR3: TGTGCCAGTAGGACTAGCGGACTCCAAGAGACCCAGTACTTC. Full variable domain (rest looked up from reference TRBV19 and TRBJ2-5): DGGITQSPKYLFRKEGQNVTLSCEQNLNHDAMYWYRQDPGQGLRLIYYSQIVNDFQKGDIAEGYSVSREKKESFPLTVTSAQKNPTAFYLCASRTSGLQETQYFGPGTRLLVL.

This chain uses TRBV5-6 with TRBJ2-1; 9 bases align to TRBD2. Looked up from germline, CDR1 is SGHDT and CDR2 is YYEEEE. J was trimmed by 15 bases and V by 3 bases; bases with no gene match: 7. There are 12 residues in the CDR3. The CDR3 DNA reads as TGTGCCAGCAGCTCTGCGGGGGGGCCTTTGTTCTTC. It yields the protein CASSSAGGPLFF.

The chain has TRBV6-5 and TRBJ1-2; the D is unclear. The CDR3 is made up of 14 amino acids. In germline, CDR1 is MNHEY, CDR2 SVGAGI. Deletions cut 8 bases from V and 4 bases from J, with 17 bases between. The DNA for the CDR3 is TGTGCCAGCTCGAGGGCGGATTCTACCTATGGCTACACCTTC. Its translation: CASSRADSTYGYTF.

The chain has TRBV5-4 and TRBJ2-1; tentatively, D is TRBD1 (5 bases). The CDR3 runs to 14 residues. Trimming cost V 1 base and J 1 base, with 6 bases left between them. The germline gives CDR1 SGHNT, CDR2 YYREEE (reference sequence). The CDR3 loop reads CASSLRQSYNEQFF. For the CDR3, the DNA is TGTGCCAGCAGCTTGAGACAGTCCTACAATGAGCAGTTCTTC.

This chain joins TRBV6-1 and TRBJ1-2, with a possible D match to TRBD1 (5 bases). Trimming pared 1 base from V and 5 bases from J, leaving 11 bases between. This CDR3 region has 14 residues. Germline V gives CDR1 MNHNS, CDR2 SASEGT. The CDR3: CASSEEGPRYGYTF. CDR3 nucleotides: TGTGCCAGCAGTGAAGAGGGGCCGAGGTATGGCTACACCTTC.

The rearrangement uses TRBV7-2 and TRBJ1-2; D not resolved. Trimming shortened V by 4 bases and J by 4 bases, and 7 bases separated the two germline ends. The length of the CDR3 is 12 residues. Germline loops: CDR1 SGHTA, CDR2 FQGNSA. The CDR3 coding sequence is TGTGCCAGCAGCTCGGGAGGCTATGGCTACACCTTC. Translated, it gives CASSSGGYGYTF.

V and J are TRBV15 and TRBJ2-2; 8 bases agree with TRBD1. The CDR3 is 17 amino acids. V dropped 0 bases and J dropped 6; count of bases not matched to a gene: 9. Looked up from germline, CDR1 is LNHNV and CDR2 is YYDKDF (reference sequence). Written as DNA, the CDR3 is TGTGCCACCAGCAGAGATCGGGGACAGGCGAAGGCCGGGGAGCTGTTTTTT. Its protein product is CATSRDRGQAKAGELFF.

This clone showed up just a few times. The chain links TRBV5-4 to TRBJ2-5; 12 bases fit TRBD2. The CDR3 loop spans 15 amino acids. With 3 bases clipped from V and 4 bases from J, the junction kept 4 bases outside the gene matches. The germline gives CDR1 SGHNT, CDR2 YYREEE (reference sequence). The CDR3, as DNA: TGTGCCAGCAGCTCCAGGACTAGCGGGGTAGAGACCCAGTACTTC. Translating gives CASSSRTSGVETQYF.

V and J are TRBV5-1 and TRBJ2-1; 9 nucleotides match TRBD2. This CDR3 spans 16 amino acids. Germline lookup yields CDR1 SGHRS and CDR2 YFSETQ. Unmatched junction bases numbered 9, after V lost 3 bases and J lost 5 bases. This CDR3 reads CASSWAPAGGDNEQFF. The DNA for the CDR3 is TGCGCCAGCAGCTGGGCCCCAGCGGGGGGAGACAATGAGCAGTTCTTC.

The chain links TRBV7-5 to TRBJ1-5; TRBD1 is the table's D call, not checked against the DNA. TRBV7-5 has pseudogene status. The CDR3 contains 16 residues. The CDR3 sequence is CARSLGTVYSNQPQHF. The CDR3 nucleotides are TGTGCCAGAAGCTTAGGGACAGTTTATAGCAATCAGCCCCAGCATTTT.

For this clone: One end of the junction fails to match germline, which may point to a read error. The chain is built from TRBV5-4 and TRBJ2-3; 11 positions match TRBD2. The CDR3 contains 19 residues. In germline, CDR1 is SGHNT, CDR2 YYREEE (reference sequence). The CDR3 bases are TGTGCCAGCAGCTTGTTTGTTAGCGGGGGGGAGGTGCCCACACATACGCAGTATTTT. Translating it yields CASSLFVSGGEVPTHTQYF.

The rearrangement uses TRBV4-1 and TRBJ2-3; possible D gene TRBD2, 6 bases. From germline, CDR1 is MGHRA and CDR2 YSYEKL. The CDR3 extends over 14 amino acids. The V gene lost 4 bases and the J gene lost 4 bases, with 12 bases spanning the gap. The CDR3 region is CASSPHSGADTQYF. CDR3 bases: TGCGCCAGCAGCCCCCATAGCGGCGCAGATACGCAGTATTTT.

The J gene is TRBJ1-2, the V gene TRBV10-3; D perhaps matches TRBD1 (5 bases). CDR1 is ENHRY and CDR2 is SYGVKD in the germline V gene. V lost 5 bases and J 6 bases, leaving 10 bases between the germline ends. The CDR3 sequence is 12 residues long. This chain's CDR3 is CAISPDRNGYTF. In nucleotides, the CDR3 is TGTGCCATCAGTCCAGACAGAAATGGCTACACCTTC.

The V call is TRBV18, the J call TRBJ1-2; 8 nucleotides align to TRBD1. Unmatched junction bases numbered 5, after V lost 0 bases and J lost 5 bases. The CDR3 has 15 residues. From germline, CDR1 is KGHSH and CDR2 LQKENI. The CDR3 spells CASSPPAGGRYGYTF. DNA of the CDR3: TGTGCCAGCTCACCACCTGCAGGGGGCCGGTATGGCTACACCTTC.

This rearrangement joins TRBV5-1 to TRBJ2-1; 9 bases line up with TRBD2. Germline V gene lookup returns CDR1 SGHRS and CDR2 YFSETQ. The junction had 4 bases not matched to a gene; V was cut back by 2 bases and J by 7 bases. This CDR3 has 14 residues. The CDR3 DNA reads as TGCGCCAGCAGCTTAGCGGGGGGAGTTAATGAGCAGTTCTTC. Its protein is CASSLAGGVNEQFF.

The V gene is TRBV29-1, the J gene TRBJ1-5, with unresolved D. Trimming removed 4 bases from V and 5 bases from J, with 12 bases in between. The CDR3 consists of 13 residues. Germline lookup yields CDR1 SQVTM and CDR2 ANQGSEA. This CDR3 is CSVGEEGDQPQHF. The CDR3 nucleotides are TGCAGCGTTGGTGAGGAGGGCGATCAGCCCCAGCATTTT.

This clone was seen a few times. Additional DNA sequences in this sample encode the identical CDR3. The chain links TRBV5-1 to TRBJ1-6, with 8 bases fitting TRBD1. After removal of 0 bases from V and 6 bases from J, the junction contained 11 bases not matched to a gene. CDR1 is SGHRS and CDR2 is YFSETQ in the germline V gene. The CDR3 covers 18 residues. In DNA form, the CDR3 reads TGCGCCAGCAGCTTGGCGTCAGGGGGCGGAAATCGTAATTCACCCCTCCACTTT. Its protein product is CASSLASGGGNRNSPLHF.